This entry describes one T cell receptor beta chain. The data stem from a study of blood T cell repertoires in COVID-19. About the research overall: Samples taken during acute and convalescent COVID-19 were collected in the United States, Italy and Spain. Sources were T cells, B-cell-depleted T cells, or PBMCs; the material itself was cDNA or gDNA.

Some clones are missing from TCRdb's copy, which holds only in-frame ones; the method was immunoSEQ multiplex PCR. The sample consists of roughly 250,000 clones, approximately 86% of them appearing once. Germline CDR1 is MGHRA and CDR2 is YSYEKL. V lost 8 bases, J lost 0 bases, and 6 bases stayed unmatched. The CDR3 runs 15 residues. Material: peripheral blood. The chain links TRBV4-1 to TRBJ2-5; 10 nucleotides match TRBD1. The sequence came from a woman aged 60-70 years with active or convalescent COVID-19. CDR3: CASSRDRGYQETQYF. As DNA, the CDR3 is TGCGCCAGCTCTAGGGACAGGGGTTACCAAGAGACCCAGTACTTC.